The entry below gives a single TCR beta chain sequence along with its context. This sample was taken from a study of PD-1 blockade in classical Hodgkin lymphoma. The wider study: It was nivolumab at 3 mg/kg, given intravenously every 2 weeks, that patients received.

The CDR3 has 12 residues. V was trimmed by 3 bases and J by 5 bases, leaving 8 bases between them. CDR1 SGHNT and CDR2 YENEEA come from the germline V gene. The repertoire was sequenced with immunoSEQ multiplex PCR; TCRdb's copy has only in-frame clones and lacks some. The table includes fewer than 25,000 clones, around 69% detected once. There was relapse after autologous stem cell transplantation in every patient, and there was variation in brentuximab vedotin exposure. The gene calls are TRBV11-3 and TRBJ2-7; D perhaps matches TRBD1 (5 bases). The source was peripheral blood mononuclear cells (PBMCs), collected before the second cycle of nivolumab. The sequence was collected from a human donor with classical Hodgkin lymphoma. DNA for the CDR3: TGTGCCAGCAGCTTGGTAGGGGACGAGCAGTACTTC. Its translation is CASSLVGDEQYF.